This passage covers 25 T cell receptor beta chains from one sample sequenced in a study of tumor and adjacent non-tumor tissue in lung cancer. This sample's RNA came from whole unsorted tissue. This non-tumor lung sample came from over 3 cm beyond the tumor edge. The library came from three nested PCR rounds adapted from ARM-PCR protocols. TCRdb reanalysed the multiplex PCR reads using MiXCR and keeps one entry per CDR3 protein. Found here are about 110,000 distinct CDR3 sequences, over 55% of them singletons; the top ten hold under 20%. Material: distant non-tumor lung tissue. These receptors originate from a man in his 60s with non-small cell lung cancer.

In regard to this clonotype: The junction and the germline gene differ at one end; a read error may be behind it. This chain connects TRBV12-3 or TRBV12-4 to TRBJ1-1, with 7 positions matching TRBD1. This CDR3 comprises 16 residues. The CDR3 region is CASSFRRGQKNTETFF. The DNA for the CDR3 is TGTGCCAGCAGTTTCCGACGGGGACAGAAGAACACTGAAACTTTCTTT.

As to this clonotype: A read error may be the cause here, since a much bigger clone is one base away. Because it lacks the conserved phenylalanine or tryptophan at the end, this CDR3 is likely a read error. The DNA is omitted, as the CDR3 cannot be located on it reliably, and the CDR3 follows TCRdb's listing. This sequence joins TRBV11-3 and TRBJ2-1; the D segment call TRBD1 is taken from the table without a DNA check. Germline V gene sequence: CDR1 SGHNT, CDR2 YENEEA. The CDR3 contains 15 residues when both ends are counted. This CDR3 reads CASSLGTGFGNEHFL.

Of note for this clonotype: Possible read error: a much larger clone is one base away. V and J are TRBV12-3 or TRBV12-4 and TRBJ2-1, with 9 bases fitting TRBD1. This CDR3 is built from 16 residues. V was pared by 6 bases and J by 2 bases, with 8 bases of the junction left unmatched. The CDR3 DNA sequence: TGTGCCAGCAGCCCCTCCCGGGACAGGGCCTACAATGAGCAGTTCTTC. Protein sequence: CASSPSRDRAYNEQFF.

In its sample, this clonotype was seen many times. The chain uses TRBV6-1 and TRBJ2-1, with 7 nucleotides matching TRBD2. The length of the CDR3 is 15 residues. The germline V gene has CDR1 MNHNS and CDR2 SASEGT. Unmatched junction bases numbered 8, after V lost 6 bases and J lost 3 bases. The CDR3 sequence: CASRIKTSSYNEQFF. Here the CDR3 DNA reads TGTGCCAGCAGGATTAAGACTAGCAGCTACAATGAGCAGTTCTTC.

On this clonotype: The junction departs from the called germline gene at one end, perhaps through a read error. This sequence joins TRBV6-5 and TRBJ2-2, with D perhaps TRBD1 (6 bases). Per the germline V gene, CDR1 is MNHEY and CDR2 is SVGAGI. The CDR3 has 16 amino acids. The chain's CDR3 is CASSYTLPGDAGELLF. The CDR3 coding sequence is TGTGCCAGCAGTTACACCCTCCCAGGGGACGCCGGGGAGCTGCTTTTT.

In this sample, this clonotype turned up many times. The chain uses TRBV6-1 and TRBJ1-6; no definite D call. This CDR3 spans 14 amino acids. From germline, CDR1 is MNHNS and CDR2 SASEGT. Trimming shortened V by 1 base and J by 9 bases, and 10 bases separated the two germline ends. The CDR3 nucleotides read TGTGCCAGCAGTGAAGGGACCGCTTCTTCACCCCTCCACTTT. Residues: CASSEGTASSPLHF.

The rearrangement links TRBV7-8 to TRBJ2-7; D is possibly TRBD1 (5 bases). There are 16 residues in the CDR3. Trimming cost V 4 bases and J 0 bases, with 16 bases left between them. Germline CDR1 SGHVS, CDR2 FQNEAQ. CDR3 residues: CASSSPQGDFSYEQYF. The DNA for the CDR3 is TGTGCCAGCAGCTCACCCCAGGGCGACTTCTCCTACGAGCAGTACTTC.

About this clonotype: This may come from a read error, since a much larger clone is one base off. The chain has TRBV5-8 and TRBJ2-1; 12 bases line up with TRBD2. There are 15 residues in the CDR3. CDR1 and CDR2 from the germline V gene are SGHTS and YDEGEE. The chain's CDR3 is CVSSALAGGRNEQFF. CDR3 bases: TGTGTCAGCAGCGCGCTAGCGGGAGGGCGAAATGAGCAGTTCTTC. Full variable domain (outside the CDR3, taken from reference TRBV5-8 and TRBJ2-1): EAGVTQSPTHLIKTRGQQATLRCSPISGHTSVYWYQQALGLGLQFLLWYDEGEERNRGNFPPRFSGRQFPNYSSELNVNALELEDSALYLCVSSALAGGRNEQFFGPGTRLTVL.

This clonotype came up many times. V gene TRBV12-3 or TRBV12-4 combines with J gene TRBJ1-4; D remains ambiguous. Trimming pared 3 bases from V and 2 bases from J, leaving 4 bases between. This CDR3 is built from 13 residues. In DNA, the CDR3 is TGTGCCAGCAGTTTGTCGACTAATGAAAAACTGTTTTTT. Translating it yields CASSLSTNEKLFF.

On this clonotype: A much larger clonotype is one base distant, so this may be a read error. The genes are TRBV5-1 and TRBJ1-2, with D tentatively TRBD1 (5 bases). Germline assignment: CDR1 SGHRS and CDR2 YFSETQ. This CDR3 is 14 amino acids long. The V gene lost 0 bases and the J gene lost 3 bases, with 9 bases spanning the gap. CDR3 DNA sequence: TGCGCCAGCAGCTTGGGACAGAGGGACTATGGCTACACCTTC. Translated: CASSLGQRDYGYTF. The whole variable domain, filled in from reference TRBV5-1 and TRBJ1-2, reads KAGVTQTPRYLIKTRGQQVTLSCSPISGHRSVSWYQQTPGQGLQFLFEYFSETQRNKGNFPGRFSGRQFSNSRSEMNVSTLELGDSALYLCASSLGQRDYGYTFGSGTRLTVV.

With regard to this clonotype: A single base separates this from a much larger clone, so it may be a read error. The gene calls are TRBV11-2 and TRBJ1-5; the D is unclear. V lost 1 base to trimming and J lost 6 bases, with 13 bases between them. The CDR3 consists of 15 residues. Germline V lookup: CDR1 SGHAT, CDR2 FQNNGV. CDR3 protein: CASSLGGRAGQPQHF. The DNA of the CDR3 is TGTGCCAGCAGCTTAGGTGGGAGGGCTGGTCAGCCCCAGCATTTT.

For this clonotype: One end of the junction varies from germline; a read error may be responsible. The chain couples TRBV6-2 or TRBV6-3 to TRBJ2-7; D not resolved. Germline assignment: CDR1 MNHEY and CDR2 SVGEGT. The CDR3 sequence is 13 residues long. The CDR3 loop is CVSNLVGRLQRYF. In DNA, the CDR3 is TGTGTCAGCAACCTGGTGGGCCGCCTTCAAAGGTATTTC.

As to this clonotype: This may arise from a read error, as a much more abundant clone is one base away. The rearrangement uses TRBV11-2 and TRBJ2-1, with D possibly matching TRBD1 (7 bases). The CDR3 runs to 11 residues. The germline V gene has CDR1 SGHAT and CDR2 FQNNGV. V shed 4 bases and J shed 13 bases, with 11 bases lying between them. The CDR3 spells CASSSGGIQFF. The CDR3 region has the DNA TGTGCCAGCAGCTCAGGGGGGATACAGTTCTTC.

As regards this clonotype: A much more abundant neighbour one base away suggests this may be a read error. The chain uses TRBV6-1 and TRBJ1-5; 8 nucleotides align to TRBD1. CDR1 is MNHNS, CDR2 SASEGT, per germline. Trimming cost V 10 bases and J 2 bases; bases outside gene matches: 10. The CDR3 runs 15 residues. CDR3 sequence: CANRGGFGGNQPQHF. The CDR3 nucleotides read TGTGCCAACAGGGGGGGCTTTGGTGGCAATCAGCCCCAGCATTTT.

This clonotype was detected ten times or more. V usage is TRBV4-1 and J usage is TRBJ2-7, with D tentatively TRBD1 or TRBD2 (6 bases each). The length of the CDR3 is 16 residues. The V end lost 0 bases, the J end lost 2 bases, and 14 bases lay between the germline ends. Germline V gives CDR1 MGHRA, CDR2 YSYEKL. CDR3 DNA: TGCGCCAGCAGCCAAGAATTTGGGGGGCTTACCTACGAGCAGTACTTC. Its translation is CASSQEFGGLTYEQYF.

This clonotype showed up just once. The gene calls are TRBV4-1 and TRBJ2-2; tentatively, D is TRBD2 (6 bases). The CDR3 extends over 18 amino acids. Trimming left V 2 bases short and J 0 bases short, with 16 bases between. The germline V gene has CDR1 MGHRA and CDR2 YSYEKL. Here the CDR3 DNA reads TGCGCCAGCAGCCAACAGACTAGATGGAGGGCGAACACCGGGGAGCTGTTTTTT. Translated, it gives CASSQQTRWRANTGELFF.

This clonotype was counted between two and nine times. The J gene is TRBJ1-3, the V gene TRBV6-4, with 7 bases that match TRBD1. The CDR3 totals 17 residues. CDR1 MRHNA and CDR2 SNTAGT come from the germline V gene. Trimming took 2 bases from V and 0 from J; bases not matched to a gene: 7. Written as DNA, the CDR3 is TGTGCCAGCAGTGACGTTCAGGGGGTACTCTCTGGAAACACCATATATTTT. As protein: CASSDVQGVLSGNTIYF.

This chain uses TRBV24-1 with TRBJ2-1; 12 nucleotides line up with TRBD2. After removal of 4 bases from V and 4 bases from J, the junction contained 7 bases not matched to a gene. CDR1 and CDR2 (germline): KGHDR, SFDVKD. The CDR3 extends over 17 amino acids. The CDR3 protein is CATSDPVGTSGYNEQFF. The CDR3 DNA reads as TGTGCCACCAGTGACCCTGTCGGGACTAGCGGGTACAATGAGCAGTTCTTC.

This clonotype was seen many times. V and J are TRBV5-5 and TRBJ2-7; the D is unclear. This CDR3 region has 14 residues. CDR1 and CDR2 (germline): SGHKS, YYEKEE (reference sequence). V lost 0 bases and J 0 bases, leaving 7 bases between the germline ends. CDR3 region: CASSLVRSSYEQYF. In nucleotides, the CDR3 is TGTGCCAGCAGCTTGGTTAGGAGCTCCTACGAGCAGTACTTC.

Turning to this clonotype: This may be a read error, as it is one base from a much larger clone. The CDR3 reads CASSLGPLGSAIF. The CDR3 DNA reads as TGTGCCAGCAGTTTAGGTCCTCTAGGGTCCGCTATCTTT. The V gene is TRBV12-3 or TRBV12-4, the J gene TRBJ1-1, with D unresolved. CDR3 size: 13 residues.

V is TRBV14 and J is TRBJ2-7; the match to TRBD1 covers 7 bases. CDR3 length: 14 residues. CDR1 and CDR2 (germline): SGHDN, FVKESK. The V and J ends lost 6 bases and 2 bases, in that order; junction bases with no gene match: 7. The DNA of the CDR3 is TGTGCCAGCAGTCGACCCGGGACAGCCTACGAGCAGTACTTC. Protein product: CASSRPGTAYEQYF.

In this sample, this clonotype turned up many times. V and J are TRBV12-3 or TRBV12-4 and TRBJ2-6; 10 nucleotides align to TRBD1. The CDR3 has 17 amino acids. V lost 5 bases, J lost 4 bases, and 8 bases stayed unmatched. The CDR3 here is CASSHTGTGVGANVLTF. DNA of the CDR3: TGTGCCAGCAGTCACACCGGGACAGGGGTCGGGGCCAACGTCCTGACTTTC.

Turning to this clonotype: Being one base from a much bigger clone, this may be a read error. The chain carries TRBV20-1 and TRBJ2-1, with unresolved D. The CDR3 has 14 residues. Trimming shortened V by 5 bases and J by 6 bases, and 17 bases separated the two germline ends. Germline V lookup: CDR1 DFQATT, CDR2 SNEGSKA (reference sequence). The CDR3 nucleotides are TGCAGTGCTGTGAATGTGTCCGGCTCCAATGAGCAGTTCTTC. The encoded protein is CSAVNVSGSNEQFF.

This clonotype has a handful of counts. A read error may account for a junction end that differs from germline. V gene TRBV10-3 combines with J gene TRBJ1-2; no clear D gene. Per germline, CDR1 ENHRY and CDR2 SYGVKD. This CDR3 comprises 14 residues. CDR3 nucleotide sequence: TGTGCCATCAGTGATCCGGGTCTGAACTATGGCCACACCTTC. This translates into CAISDPGLNYGHTF.

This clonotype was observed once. The CDR3: CASSEIRTDLYEQYF. DNA of the CDR3: TGTGCCAGCAGTGAGATCAGGACAGATCTCTACGAGCAGTACTTC. The chain carries TRBV6-6 and TRBJ2-7; weak D call: TRBD1 (6 bases). Germline-derived CDR1 and CDR2 are MNHNY and SVGAGI (reference sequence). V was clipped by 5 bases and J by 3 bases, with 17 bases between them. The CDR3 extends over 15 amino acids.